This T cell receptor (beta chain) appears in the sequencing data of a study of cytomegalovirus exposure and HLA in healthy donors. Study overall: The roughly 130 validation repertoires used the same platform as the approximately 700 first-cohort repertoires (as reported by a later analysis).

Whole-study findings and limits: Most TCR sequences were uncommon, yet certain public TCRs appeared in many donors. 164 TCR beta chains were listed as cytomegalovirus-associated. The tendency of first-cohort TCR clusters to co-occur in the 120 validation repertoires was the finding of a later analysis.

As concerns this clone: As yet, its antigen is unknown.

The germline gives CDR1 MDHEN, CDR2 SYDVKM. The ends were cut back, 5 bases at V and 5 bases at J, with 15 bases in the middle. The CDR3 runs 14 residues. Assay: immunoSEQ multiplex PCR; the TCRdb copy retains only in-frame clones and omits some. The sample records 150,000 to 200,000 clones, 85% being singletons. Sequencing input: PBMCs. The receptor was isolated from a man younger than 35 in good health and CMV-seropositive. The V call is TRBV28, the J call TRBJ1-2; tentatively, D is TRBD1 (6 bases). In nucleotides, the CDR3 is TGTGCCAGCAGTACGGGACACGCCATTTATGGCTACACCTTC. It translates to CASSTGHAIYGYTF.